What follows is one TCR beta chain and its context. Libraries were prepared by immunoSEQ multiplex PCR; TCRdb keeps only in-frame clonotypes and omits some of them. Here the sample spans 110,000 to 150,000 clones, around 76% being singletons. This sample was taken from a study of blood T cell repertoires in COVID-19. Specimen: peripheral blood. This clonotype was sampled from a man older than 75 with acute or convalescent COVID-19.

The CDR3 spells CASSFGQGQSPLHF. The CDR3 nucleotides read TGTGCCAGCAGCTTCGGACAGGGCCAATCACCCCTCCACTTT. The V and J genes are TRBV3-1 (or the pseudogene TRBV3-2) and TRBJ1-6, with 8 positions matching TRBD1. The CDR3 spans 14 residues. In germline, CDR1 is LGHDT, CDR2 YNNKEL (reference sequence). V dropped 5 bases and J dropped 10; count of bases not matched to a gene: 7.